This TCR beta chain was obtained from a study of T cell responses to AZD1222 COVID-19 vaccine. Generated by immunoSEQ multiplex PCR, the TCRdb table keeps only in-frame clones and is missing some. The sample has over 150,000 clones, about 92% seen once. The CDR3 extends over 14 amino acids. V lost 2 bases to trimming and J lost 3 bases, with 10 bases between them. Germline lookup yields CDR1 KGHDR and CDR2 SFDVKD. This receptor was obtained from an adult in good health. V and J are TRBV24-1 and TRBJ2-7; D might be TRBD1 or TRBD2, each matching 5 bases. This specimen consisted of peripheral blood, obtained on day 0 of MenACWY control vaccination. Here the CDR3 reads CATSDSGSRYEQYF. The DNA for the CDR3 is TGTGCCACCAGTGATTCAGGGAGCCGCTACGAGCAGTACTTC.